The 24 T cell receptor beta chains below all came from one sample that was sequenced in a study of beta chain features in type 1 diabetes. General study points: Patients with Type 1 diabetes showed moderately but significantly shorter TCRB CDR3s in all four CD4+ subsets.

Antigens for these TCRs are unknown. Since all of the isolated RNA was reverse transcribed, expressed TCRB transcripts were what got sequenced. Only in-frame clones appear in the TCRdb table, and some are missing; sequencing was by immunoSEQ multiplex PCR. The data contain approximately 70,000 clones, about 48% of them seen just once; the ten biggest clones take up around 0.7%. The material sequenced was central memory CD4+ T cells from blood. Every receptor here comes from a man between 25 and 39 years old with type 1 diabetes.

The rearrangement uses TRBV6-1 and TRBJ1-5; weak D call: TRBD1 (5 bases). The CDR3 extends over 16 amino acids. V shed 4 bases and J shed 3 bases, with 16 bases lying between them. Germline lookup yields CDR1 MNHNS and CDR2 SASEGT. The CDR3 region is CASSAVTGSYNQPQHF. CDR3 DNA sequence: TGTGCCAGCAGTGCAGTCACAGGCTCTTACAATCAGCCCCAGCATTTT.

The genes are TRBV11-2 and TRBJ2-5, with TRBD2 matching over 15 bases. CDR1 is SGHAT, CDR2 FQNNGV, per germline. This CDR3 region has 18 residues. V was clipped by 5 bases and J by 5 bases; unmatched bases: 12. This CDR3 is CASSPSGLAGGPYETQYF. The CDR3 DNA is TGTGCCAGCAGCCCAAGCGGACTAGCGGGAGGGCCATATGAGACCCAGTACTTC.

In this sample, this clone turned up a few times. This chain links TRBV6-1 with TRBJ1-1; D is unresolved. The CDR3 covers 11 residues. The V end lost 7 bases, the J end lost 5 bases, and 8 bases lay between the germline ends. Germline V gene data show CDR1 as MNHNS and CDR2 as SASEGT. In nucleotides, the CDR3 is TGTGCCAGCAATGAGAGGACTGAAGCTTTCTTT. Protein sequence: CASNERTEAFF.

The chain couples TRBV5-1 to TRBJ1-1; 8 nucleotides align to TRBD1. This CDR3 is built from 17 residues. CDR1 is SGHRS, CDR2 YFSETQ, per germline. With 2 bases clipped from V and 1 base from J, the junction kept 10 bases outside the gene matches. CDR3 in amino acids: CASSLEPPGTGNTEAFF. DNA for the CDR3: TGCGCCAGCAGCTTAGAACCCCCCGGGACAGGGAACACTGAAGCTTTCTTT.

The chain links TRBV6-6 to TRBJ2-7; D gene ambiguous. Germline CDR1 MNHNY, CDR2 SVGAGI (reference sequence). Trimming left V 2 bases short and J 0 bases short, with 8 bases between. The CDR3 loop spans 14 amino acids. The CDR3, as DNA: TGTGCCAGCAGTTACCGCGGCGACTCCTACGAGCAGTACTTC. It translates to CASSYRGDSYEQYF.

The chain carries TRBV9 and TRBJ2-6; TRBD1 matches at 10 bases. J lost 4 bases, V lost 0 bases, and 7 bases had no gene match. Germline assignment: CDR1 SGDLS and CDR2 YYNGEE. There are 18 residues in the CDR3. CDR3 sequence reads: CASSVALGQGYGANVLTF. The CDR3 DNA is TGTGCCAGCAGCGTAGCTCTGGGACAGGGGTACGGGGCCAACGTCCTGACTTTC.

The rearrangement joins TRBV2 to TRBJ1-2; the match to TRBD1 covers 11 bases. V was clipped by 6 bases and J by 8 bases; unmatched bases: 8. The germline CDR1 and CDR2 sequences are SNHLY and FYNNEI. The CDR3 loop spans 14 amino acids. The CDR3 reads CASRTGQGAEGYTF. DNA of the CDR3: TGTGCCAGCAGGACCGGACAGGGGGCGGAGGGCTACACCTTC.

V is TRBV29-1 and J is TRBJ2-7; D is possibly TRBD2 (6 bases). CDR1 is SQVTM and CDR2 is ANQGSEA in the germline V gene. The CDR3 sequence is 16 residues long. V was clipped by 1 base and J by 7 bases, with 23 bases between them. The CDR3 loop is CSVEAGGSSGAREQYF. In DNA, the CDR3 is TGCAGCGTTGAAGCCGGAGGGAGTAGCGGTGCTCGGGAGCAGTACTTC.

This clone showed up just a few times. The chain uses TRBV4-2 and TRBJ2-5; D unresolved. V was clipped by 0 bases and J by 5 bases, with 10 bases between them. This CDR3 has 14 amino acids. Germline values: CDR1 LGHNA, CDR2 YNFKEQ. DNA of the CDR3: TGTGCCAGCAGCCAAGATTCGGGTACGGAGACCCAGTACTTC. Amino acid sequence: CASSQDSGTETQYF.

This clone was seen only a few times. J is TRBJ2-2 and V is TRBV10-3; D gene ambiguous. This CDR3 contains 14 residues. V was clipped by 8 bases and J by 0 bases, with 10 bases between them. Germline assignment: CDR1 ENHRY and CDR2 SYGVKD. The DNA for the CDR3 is TGTGCCATCTTGGGCACCTCGAACACCGGGGAGCTGTTTTTT. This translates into CAILGTSNTGELFF.

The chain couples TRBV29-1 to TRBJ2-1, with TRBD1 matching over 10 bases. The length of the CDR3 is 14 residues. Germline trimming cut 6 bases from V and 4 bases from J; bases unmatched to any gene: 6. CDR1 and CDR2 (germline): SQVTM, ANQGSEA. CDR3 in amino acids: CSVPPGQGYNEQFF. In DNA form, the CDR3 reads TGCAGCGTCCCCCCGGGACAGGGGTACAATGAGCAGTTCTTC.

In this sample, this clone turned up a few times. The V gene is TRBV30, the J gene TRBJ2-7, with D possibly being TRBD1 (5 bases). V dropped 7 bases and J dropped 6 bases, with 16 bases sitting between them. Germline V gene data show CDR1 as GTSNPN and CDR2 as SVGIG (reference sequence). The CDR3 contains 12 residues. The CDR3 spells CAYLGARGEQYF. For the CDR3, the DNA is TGTGCCTACCTTGGGGCCCGCGGCGAGCAGTACTTC. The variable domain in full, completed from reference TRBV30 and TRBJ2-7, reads SQTIHQWPATLVQPVGSPLSLECTVEGTSNPNLYWYRQAAGRGLQLLFYSVGIGQISSEVPQNLSASRPQDRQFILSSKKLLLSDSGFYLCAYLGARGEQYFGPGTRLTVT.

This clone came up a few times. The CDR3 coding sequence is TGTGCCATCAGTGGCCAGGACAGGGGGGCCGGAAACACCATATATTTT. Encoded protein: CAISGQDRGAGNTIYF. The genes are TRBV10-3 and TRBJ1-3; TRBD1 aligns across 10 bases. Germline lookup yields CDR1 ENHRY and CDR2 SYGVKD. The junction had 7 bases not matched to a gene; V was cut back by 4 bases and J by 4 bases. This CDR3 spans 16 amino acids.

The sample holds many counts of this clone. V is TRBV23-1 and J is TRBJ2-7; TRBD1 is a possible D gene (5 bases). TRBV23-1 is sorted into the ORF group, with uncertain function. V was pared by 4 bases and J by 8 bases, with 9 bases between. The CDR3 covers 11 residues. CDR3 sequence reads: CASSPPGKQYF. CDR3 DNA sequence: TGCGCCAGCAGTCCACCAGGGAAGCAGTACTTC.

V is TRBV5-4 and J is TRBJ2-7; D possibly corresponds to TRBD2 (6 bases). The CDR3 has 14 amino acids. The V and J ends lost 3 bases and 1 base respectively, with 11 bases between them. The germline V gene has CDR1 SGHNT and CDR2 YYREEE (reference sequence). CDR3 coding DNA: TGTGCCAGCAGCTCCCGGGGGACTTCCTACGAGCAGTACTTC. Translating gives CASSSRGTSYEQYF. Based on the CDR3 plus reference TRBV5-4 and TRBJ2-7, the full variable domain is ETGVTQSPTHLIKTRGQQVTLRCSSQSGHNTVSWYQQALGQGPQFIFQYYREEENGRGNFPPRFSGLQFPNYSSELNVNALELDDSALYLCASSSRGTSYEQYFGPGTRLTVT.

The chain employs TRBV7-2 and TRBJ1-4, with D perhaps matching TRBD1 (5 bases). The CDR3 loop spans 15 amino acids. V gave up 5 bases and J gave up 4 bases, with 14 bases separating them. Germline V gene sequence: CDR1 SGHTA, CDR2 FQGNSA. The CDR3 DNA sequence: TGTGCCAGCAGCCCACGGGGGAGAAATAATGAAAAACTGTTTTTT. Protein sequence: CASSPRGRNNEKLFF.

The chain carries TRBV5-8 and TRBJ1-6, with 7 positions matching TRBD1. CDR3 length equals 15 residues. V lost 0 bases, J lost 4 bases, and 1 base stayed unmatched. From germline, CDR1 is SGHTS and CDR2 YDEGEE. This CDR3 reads CASSLGTGYNSPLHF. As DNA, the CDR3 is TGTGCCAGCAGCTTGGGGACAGGTTATAATTCACCCCTCCACTTT. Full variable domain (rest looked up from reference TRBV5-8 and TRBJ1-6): EAGVTQSPTHLIKTRGQQATLRCSPISGHTSVYWYQQALGLGLQFLLWYDEGEERNRGNFPPRFSGRQFPNYSSELNVNALELEDSALYLCASSLGTGYNSPLHFGNGTRLTVT.

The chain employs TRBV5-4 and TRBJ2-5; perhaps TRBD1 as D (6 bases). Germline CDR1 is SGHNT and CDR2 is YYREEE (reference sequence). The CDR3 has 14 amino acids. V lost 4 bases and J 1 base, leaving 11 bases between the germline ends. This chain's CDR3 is CASSRSGVQETQYF. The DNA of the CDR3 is TGTGCCAGCAGCAGGTCAGGGGTCCAAGAGACCCAGTACTTC.

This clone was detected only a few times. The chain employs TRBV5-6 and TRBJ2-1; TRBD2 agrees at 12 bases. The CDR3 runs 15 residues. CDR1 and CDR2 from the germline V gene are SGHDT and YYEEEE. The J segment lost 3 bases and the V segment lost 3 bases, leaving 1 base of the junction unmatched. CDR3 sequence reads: CASSSTSGGYNEQFF. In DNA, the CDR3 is TGTGCCAGCAGCTCGACTAGCGGGGGCTACAATGAGCAGTTCTTC.

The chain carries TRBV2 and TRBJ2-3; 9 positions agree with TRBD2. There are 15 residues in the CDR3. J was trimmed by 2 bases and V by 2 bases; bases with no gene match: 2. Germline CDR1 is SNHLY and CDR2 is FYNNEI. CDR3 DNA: TGTGCCAGCAGTGAACTAGCGGGGACCACAGATACGCAGTATTTT. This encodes CASSELAGTTDTQYF.

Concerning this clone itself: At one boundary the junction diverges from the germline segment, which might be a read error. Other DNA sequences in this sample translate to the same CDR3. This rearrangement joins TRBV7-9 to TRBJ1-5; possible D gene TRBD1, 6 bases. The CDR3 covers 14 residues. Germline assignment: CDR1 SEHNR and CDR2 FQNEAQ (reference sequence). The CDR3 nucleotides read TGTGCCAGCAGCTTAGGGGGGCCCGTTCAGCCACAGCATTTT. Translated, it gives CASSLGGPVQPQHF. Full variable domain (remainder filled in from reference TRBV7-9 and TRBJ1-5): DTGVSQNPRHKITKRGQNVTFRCDPISEHNRLYWYRQTLGQGPEFLTYFQNEAQLEKSRLLSDRFSAERPKGSFSTLEIQRTEQGDSAMYLCASSLGGPVQPQHFGDGTRLSIL.

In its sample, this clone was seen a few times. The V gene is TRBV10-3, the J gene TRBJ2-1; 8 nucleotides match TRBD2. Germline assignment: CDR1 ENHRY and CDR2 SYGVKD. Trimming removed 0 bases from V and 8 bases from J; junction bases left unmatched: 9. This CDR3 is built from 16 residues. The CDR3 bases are TGTGCCATCAGTGAGTCGAGGCTAGCGGGTGATGATGAGCAGTTCTTC. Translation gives CAISESRLAGDDEQFF.

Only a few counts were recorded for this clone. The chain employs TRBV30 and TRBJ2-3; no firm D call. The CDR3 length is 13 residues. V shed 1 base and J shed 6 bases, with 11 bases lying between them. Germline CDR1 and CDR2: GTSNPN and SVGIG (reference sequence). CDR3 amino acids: CAWSAFSGDTQYF. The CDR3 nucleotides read TGTGCCTGGAGTGCCTTTAGTGGTGATACGCAGTATTTT.

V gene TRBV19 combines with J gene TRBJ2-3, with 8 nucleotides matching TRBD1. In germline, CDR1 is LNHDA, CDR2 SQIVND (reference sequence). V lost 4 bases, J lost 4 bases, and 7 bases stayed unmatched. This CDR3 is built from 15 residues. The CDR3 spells CASSKGQGLSDTQYF. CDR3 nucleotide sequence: TGTGCCAGTAGTAAAGGACAGGGACTCTCAGATACGCAGTATTTT.